A single sample is the source of the 15 T cell receptor beta chains below, sequenced in a study of PD-1 blockade in classical Hodgkin lymphoma (dated by TCRdb to about 2020). Preparation of the library involved the immunoSEQ multiplex PCR assay. This is the immuneACCESS table as TCRdb keeps it, with only in-frame sequences that have V and J called. A part of the clones is gone; compared with another copy, unresolved V genes explain less than half, and the rest is unexplained. In all, the sample holds some 95,000 clones, and 90% of those were seen once. The ten largest clones take up under 3.5% of the sample. Taken with the paper, the label for time point translates to: cycle 4 day 1 (C4D1), after 5 to 7 weeks of nivolumab. Relapse after autologous stem cell transplantation had occurred in all trial patients, and cohorts A, B and C were distinguished by prior brentuximab vedotin exposure. The sequencing here drew on peripheral blood mononuclear cells (PBMCs), taken before the fourth cycle of nivolumab. The origin of the receptors is a human donor with classical Hodgkin lymphoma.

The genes are TRBV5-1 and TRBJ2-7; 7 nucleotides line up with TRBD2. The germline V gene has CDR1 SGHRS and CDR2 YFSETQ. The CDR3 spans 15 residues. The trim removed 4 bases at V and 0 bases at J, leaving 7 bases unmatched. Here the CDR3 DNA reads TGCGCCAGCAGCCCTAGCGGCTCCAGCTCCTACGAGCAGTACTTC. It specifies CASSPSGSSSYEQYF.

This chain connects TRBV30 to TRBJ1-5, with D uncertain. With 0 bases removed from V and 11 bases from J, the gap between germline ends came to 17 bases. This CDR3 spans 14 amino acids. Germline loops: CDR1 GTSNPN, CDR2 SVGIG (reference sequence). In DNA, the CDR3 is TGTGCCTGGAGTGTACCCCTCGGATCCAGGTCCCAGCATTTT. Translation gives CAWSVPLGSRSQHF.

DNA of the CDR3: TGTGCCAGCAGTTCAACGACTAGCGGGGGGATCCATGAGCAGTTCTTC. Translated: CASSSTTSGGIHEQFF. V is TRBV2 and J is TRBJ2-1; 13 positions agree with TRBD2. Trimming cost V 5 bases and J 8 bases; bases outside gene matches: 9. Germline CDR1 SNHLY, CDR2 FYNNEI. The CDR3 totals 16 residues.

The chain links TRBV5-6 to TRBJ1-1; D is possibly TRBD1 (6 bases). This CDR3 comprises 14 residues. CDR1 and CDR2 (germline): SGHDT, YYEEEE. The V and J ends lost 2 bases and 1 base respectively, with 9 bases between them. CDR3 bases: TGTGCCAGCAGCTTTGACAGGACGAACACTGAAGCTTTCTTT. This sequence encodes CASSFDRTNTEAFF.

The chain links TRBV5-1 to TRBJ2-7; D unclear. Trimming took 1 base from V and 4 from J, leaving 9 bases between them. Germline CDR1 reads SGHRS; CDR2 reads YFSETQ. The CDR3 is 13 amino acids. The CDR3 loop reads CASSLILGYEQYF. The CDR3 DNA sequence: TGCGCCAGCAGCTTGATTCTGGGGTACGAGCAGTACTTC.

V is TRBV7-3 and J is TRBJ1-6; no clear D. Trimming removed 1 base from V and 7 bases from J, with 5 bases in between. The CDR3 totals 13 residues. Germline V gene data show CDR1 as SGHTA and CDR2 as FQGTGA. CDR3 sequence reads: CASSLSGNSPLHF. Here the CDR3 DNA reads TGTGCCAGCAGCTTAAGCGGGAATTCACCCCTCCACTTT. The variable domain in full, with the rest retrieved from reference TRBV7-3 and TRBJ1-6, is GAGVSQTPSNKVTEKGKYVELRCDPISGHTALYWYRQSLGQGPEFLIYFQGTGAADDSGLPNDRFFAVRPEGSVSTLKIQRTERGDSAVYLCASSLSGNSPLHFGNGTRLTVT.

The chain combines TRBV5-1 with TRBJ2-2; D may be TRBD2 (6 bases). This CDR3 contains 14 residues. Trimming took 6 bases from V and 3 from J, leaving 12 bases between them. Per the germline V gene, CDR1 is SGHRS and CDR2 is YFSETQ. The CDR3 DNA follows: TGCGCCAGCATGGTGGGGGGACACACCGGGGAGCTGTTTTTT. Translated: CASMVGGHTGELFF.

The chain has TRBV14 and TRBJ1-1, with 9 positions matching TRBD1. Germline trimming cut 0 bases from V and 3 bases from J; bases unmatched to any gene: 8. Germline CDR1 SGHDN, CDR2 FVKESK. The CDR3 spans 17 residues. CDR3 protein: CASSQELRDREYTEAFF. CDR3 nucleotides: TGTGCCAGCAGCCAAGAATTAAGGGACAGGGAGTACACTGAAGCTTTCTTT.

The chain carries TRBV7-3 and TRBJ1-6, with D maybe TRBD1 (6 bases). V was trimmed by 5 bases and J by 7 bases, leaving 15 bases between them. The CDR3 is made up of 15 amino acids. Per germline, CDR1 SGHTA and CDR2 FQGTGA. The CDR3: CASSLQGGGNSPLHF. The CDR3 region has the DNA TGTGCCAGCAGCCTACAGGGTGGGGGGAATTCACCCCTCCACTTT.

The rearrangement joins TRBV7-2 to TRBJ1-6; the D is unclear. Germline V gene lookup returns CDR1 SGHTA and CDR2 FQGNSA. The CDR3 runs 13 residues. V was pared by 3 bases and J by 7 bases, with 7 bases between. The CDR3 coding sequence is TGTGCCAGCAGCTTGGGTTTCAATTCACCCCTCCACTTT. The encoded protein is CASSLGFNSPLHF.

This rearrangement joins TRBV19 to TRBJ2-1; D is possibly TRBD1 or TRBD2 (6 bases each). There are 13 residues in the CDR3. V shed 6 bases and J shed 10 bases, with 16 bases lying between them. Germline-derived CDR1 and CDR2 are LNHDA and SQIVND (reference sequence). CDR3 nucleotides: TGTGCCAGTAGATCCCCGGGGGCATGGGAGCAGTTCTTC. Its protein product is CASRSPGAWEQFF.

V and J are TRBV23-1 and TRBJ2-5, with TRBD1 as a possible D gene (5 bases). TRBV23-1 is annotated as an ORF whose role is uncertain. The CDR3 is 15 amino acids. Trimming stripped 6 bases from V and 2 bases from J, with 16 bases between. CDR3 amino acids: CASRRGPPYQETQYF. CDR3 DNA sequence: TGCGCCAGCAGAAGGGGTCCCCCCTATCAAGAGACCCAGTACTTC.

The CDR3 DNA is TGTGCCAGCAGCTACCTGACAGGGATCACTGAAGCTTTCTTT. It translates to CASSYLTGITEAFF. The V call is TRBV7-6, the J call TRBJ1-1; 7 bases match TRBD1. J lost 4 bases, V lost 4 bases, and 6 bases had no gene match. The CDR3 covers 14 residues. The V gene's germline CDR1 is SGHVS and CDR2 FNYEAQ.

The rearrangement links TRBV18 to TRBJ1-3, with D maybe TRBD1 (6 bases). The ends were cut back, 3 bases at V and 6 bases at J, with 15 bases in the middle. The CDR3 contains 15 residues. CDR1 and CDR2 from the germline V gene are KGHSH and LQKENI. DNA for the CDR3: TGTGCCAGCTCACCGTCGGGACACCAACAAAACACCATATATTTT. This translates into CASSPSGHQQNTIYF.

The V and J genes are TRBV7-8 and TRBJ1-1; no reliable D call. The germline V gene encodes CDR1 SGHVS and CDR2 FQNEAQ. Trimming cost V 0 bases and J 1 base, with 18 bases left between them. The CDR3 spans 18 residues. In nucleotides, the CDR3 is TGTGCCAGCAGCTTAGCGAGGTTGGTAATGAGGAGGAACACTGAAGCTTTCTTT. Translation: CASSLARLVMRRNTEAFF.